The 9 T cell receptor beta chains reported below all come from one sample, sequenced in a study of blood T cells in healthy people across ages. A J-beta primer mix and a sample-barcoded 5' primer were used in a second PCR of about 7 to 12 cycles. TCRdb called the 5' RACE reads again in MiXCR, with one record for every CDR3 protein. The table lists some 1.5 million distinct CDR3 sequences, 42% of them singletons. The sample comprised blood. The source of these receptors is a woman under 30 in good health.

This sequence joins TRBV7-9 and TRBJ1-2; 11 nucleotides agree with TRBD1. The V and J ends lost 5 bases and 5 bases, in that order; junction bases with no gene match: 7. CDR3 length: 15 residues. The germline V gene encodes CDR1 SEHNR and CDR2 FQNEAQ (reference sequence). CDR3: CASSRGTGGWYGYTF. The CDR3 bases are TGTGCCAGCAGCCGCGGGACAGGGGGATGGTATGGCTACACCTTC.

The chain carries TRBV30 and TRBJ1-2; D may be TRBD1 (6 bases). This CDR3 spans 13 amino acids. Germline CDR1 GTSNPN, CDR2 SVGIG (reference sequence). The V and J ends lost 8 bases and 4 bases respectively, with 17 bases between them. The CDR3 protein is CAHRDKGIYGYTF. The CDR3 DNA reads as TGTGCCCACCGGGACAAGGGGATCTATGGCTACACCTTC.

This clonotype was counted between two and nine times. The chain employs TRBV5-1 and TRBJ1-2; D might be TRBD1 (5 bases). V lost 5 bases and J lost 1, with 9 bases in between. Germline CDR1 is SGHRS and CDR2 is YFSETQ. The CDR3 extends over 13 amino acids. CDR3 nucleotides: TGCGCCAGCAGGGGGCTATTTAACTATGGCTACACCTTC. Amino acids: CASRGLFNYGYTF.

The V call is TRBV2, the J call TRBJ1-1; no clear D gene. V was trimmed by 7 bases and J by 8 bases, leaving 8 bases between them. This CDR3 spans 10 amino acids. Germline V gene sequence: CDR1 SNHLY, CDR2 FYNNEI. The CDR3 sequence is CASKVLEAFF. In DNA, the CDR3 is TGTGCCAGCAAGGTGCTCGAAGCTTTCTTT.

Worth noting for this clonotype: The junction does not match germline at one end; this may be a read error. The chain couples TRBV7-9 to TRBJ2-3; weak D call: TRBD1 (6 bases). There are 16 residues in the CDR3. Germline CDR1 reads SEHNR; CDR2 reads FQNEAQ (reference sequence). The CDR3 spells CASSSITGLGADTRYF. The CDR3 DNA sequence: TGTGCCAGCAGCTCCATCACAGGGTTAGGAGCAGATACGCGGTATTTT.

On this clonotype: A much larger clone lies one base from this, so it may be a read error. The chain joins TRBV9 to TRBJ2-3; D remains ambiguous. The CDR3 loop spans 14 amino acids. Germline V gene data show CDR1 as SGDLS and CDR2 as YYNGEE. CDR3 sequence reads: CASSLESSTDTLYF. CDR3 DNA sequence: TGTGCCAGCAGCTTAGAATCATCCACAGATACGCTGTATTTT.

CDR3: CASSVVGDTNTDTQYF. DNA of the CDR3: TGTGCCAGCAGTGTGGTGGGGGACACAAACACAGATACGCAGTATTTT. V gene TRBV2 combines with J gene TRBJ2-3; TRBD1 might be the D (6 bases). This CDR3 is built from 16 residues. Trimming removed 4 bases from V and 2 bases from J, with 16 bases in between. From germline, CDR1 is SNHLY and CDR2 FYNNEI.

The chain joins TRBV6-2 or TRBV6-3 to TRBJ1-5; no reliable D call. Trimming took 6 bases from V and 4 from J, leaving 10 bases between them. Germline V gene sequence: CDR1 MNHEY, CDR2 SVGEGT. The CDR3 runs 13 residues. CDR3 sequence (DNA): TGTGCCAGCAGGGGGTTGGTTAATCAGCCCCAGCATTTT. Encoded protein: CASRGLVNQPQHF.

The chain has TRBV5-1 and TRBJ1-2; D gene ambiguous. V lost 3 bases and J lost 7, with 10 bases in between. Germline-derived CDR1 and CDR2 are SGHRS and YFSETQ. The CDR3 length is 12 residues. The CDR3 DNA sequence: TGCGCCAGCAGCTCAACGATGCGTGGCTACACCTTC. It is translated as CASSSTMRGYTF.